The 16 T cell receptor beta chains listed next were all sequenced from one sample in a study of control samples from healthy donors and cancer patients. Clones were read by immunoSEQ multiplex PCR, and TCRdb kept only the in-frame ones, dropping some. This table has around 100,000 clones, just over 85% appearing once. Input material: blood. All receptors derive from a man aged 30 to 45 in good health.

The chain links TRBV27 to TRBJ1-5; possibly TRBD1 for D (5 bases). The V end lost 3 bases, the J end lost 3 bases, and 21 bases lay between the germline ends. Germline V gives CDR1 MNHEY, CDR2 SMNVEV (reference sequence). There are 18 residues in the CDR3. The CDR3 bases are TGTGCCAGCAGTTTTTACCTGTCGGGACCTTGGAACAATCAGCCCCAGCATTTT. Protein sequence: CASSFYLSGPWNNQPQHF.

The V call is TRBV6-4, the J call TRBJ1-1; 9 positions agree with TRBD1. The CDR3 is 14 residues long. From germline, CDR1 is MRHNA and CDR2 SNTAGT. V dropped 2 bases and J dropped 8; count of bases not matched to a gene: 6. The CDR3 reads CASSDTDRGTEAFF. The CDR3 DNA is TGTGCCAGCAGTGACACGGACAGGGGAACAGAAGCTTTCTTT.

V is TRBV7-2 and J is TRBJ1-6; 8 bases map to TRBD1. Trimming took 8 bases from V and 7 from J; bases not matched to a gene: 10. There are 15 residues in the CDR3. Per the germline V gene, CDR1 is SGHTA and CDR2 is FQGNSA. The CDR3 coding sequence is TGTGCCAGCTACGACCGGACAGGGTCCAATTCACCCCTCCACTTT. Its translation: CASYDRTGSNSPLHF.

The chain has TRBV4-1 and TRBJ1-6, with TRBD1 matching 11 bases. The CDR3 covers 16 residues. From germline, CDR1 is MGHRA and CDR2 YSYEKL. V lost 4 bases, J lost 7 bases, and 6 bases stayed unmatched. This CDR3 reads CASSPGQGAMNSPLHF. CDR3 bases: TGCGCCAGCAGCCCCGGACAGGGGGCAATGAATTCACCCCTCCACTTT.

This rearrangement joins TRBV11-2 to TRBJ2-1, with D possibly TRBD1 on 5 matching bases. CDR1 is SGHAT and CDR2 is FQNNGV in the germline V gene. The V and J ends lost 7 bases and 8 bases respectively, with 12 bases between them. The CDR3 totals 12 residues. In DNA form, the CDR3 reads TGTGCCAGCACATCCAGGGTCGATGAGCAGTTCTTC. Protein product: CASTSRVDEQFF.

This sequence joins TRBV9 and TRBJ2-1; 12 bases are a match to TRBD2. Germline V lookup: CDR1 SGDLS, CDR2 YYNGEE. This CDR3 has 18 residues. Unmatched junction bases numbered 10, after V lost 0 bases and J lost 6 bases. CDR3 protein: CASSVAPSSGRAGNEQFF. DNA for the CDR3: TGTGCCAGCAGCGTAGCTCCGTCTAGCGGGAGGGCCGGCAATGAGCAGTTCTTC.

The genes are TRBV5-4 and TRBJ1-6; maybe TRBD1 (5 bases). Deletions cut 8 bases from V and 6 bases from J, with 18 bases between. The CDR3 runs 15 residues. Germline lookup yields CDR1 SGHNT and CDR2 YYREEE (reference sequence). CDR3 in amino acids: CASSRGAAINSPLHF. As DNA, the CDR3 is TGTGCCAGTTCCCGTGGGGCAGCTATTAATTCACCCCTCCACTTT.

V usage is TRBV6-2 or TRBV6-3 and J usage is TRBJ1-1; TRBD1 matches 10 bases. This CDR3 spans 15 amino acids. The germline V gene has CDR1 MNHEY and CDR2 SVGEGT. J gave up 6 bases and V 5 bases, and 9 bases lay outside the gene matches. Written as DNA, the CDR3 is TGTGCCAGCAGTCAGAGGACAGGGGGTGTCGCTGAAGCTTTCTTT. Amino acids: CASSQRTGGVAEAFF.

The CDR3 coding sequence is TGTGCCAGCAGCTTGCCTTTCCCGGGAAGGGACACTGAAGCTTTCTTT. It codes for CASSLPFPGRDTEAFF. The chain carries TRBV5-4 and TRBJ1-1; D unclear. V lost 1 base to trimming and J lost 3 bases, with 16 bases between them. This CDR3 contains 16 residues. Germline CDR1 reads SGHNT; CDR2 reads YYREEE (reference sequence).

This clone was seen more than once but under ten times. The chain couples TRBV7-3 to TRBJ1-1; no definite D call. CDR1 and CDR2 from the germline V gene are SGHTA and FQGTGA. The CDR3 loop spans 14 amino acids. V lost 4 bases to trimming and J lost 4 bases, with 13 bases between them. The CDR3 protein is CASSSGSPGTEAFF. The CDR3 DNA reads TGTGCCAGCAGCTCAGGAAGTCCAGGCACTGAAGCTTTCTTT. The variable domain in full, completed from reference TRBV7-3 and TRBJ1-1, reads GAGVSQTPSNKVTEKGKYVELRCDPISGHTALYWYRQSLGQGPEFLIYFQGTGAADDSGLPNDRFFAVRPEGSVSTLKIQRTERGDSAVYLCASSSGSPGTEAFFGQGTRLTVV.

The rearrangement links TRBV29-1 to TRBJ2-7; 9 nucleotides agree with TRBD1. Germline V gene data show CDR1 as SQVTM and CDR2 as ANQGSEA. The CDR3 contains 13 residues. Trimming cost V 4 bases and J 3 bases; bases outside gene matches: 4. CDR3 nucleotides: TGCAGCGTTGTCGTGGGACAGGGCTACGAGCAGTACTTC. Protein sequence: CSVVVGQGYEQYF.

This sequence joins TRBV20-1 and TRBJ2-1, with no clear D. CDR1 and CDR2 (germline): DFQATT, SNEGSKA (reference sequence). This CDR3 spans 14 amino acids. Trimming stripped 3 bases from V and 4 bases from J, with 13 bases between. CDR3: CSASVTSRYNEQFF. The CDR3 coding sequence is TGCAGTGCTAGTGTAACGTCCCGTTACAATGAGCAGTTCTTC.

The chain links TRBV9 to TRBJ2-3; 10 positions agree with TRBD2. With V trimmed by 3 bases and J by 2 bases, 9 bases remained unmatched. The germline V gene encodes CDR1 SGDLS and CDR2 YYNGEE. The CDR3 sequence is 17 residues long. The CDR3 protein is CASSGLSSGSSTDTQYF. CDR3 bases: TGTGCCAGCAGCGGACTGTCTAGCGGGAGCTCCACAGATACGCAGTATTTT.

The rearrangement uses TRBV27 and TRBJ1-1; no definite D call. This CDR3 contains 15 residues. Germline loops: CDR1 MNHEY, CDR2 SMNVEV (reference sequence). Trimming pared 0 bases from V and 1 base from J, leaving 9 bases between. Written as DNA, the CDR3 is TGTGCCAGCAGTTTATCTGCTGGATCGAACACTGAAGCTTTCTTT. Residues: CASSLSAGSNTEAFF.

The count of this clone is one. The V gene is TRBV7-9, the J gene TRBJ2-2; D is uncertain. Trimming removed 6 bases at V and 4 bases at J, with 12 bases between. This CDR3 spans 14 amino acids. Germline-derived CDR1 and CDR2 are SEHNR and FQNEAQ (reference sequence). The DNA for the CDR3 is TGTGCCAGCAGTACCGCGACACCCACCGGGGAGCTGTTTTTT. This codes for CASSTATPTGELFF.

CDR3 sequence: CASSRPGEGPAGELFF. CDR3 coding DNA: TGTGCCAGTAGCCGCCCTGGGGAAGGTCCAGCCGGGGAGCTGTTTTTT. The chain carries TRBV19 and TRBJ2-2; the D is unclear. The germline CDR1 and CDR2 sequences are LNHDA and SQIVND (reference sequence). V shed 6 bases and J shed 6 bases, with 20 bases lying between them. CDR3 length: 16 residues.